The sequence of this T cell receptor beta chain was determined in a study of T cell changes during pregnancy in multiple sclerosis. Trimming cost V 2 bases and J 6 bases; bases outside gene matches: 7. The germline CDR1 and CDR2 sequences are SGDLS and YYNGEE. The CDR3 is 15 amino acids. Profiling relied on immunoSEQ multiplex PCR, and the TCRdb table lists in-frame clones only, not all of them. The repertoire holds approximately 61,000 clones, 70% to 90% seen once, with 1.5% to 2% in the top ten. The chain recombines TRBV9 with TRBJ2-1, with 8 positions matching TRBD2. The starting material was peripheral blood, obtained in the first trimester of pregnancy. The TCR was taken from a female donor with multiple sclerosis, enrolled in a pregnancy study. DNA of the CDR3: TGTGCCAGCAGCGTTTTTAGCGGGACTGGCAATGAGCAGTTCTTC. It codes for CASSVFSGTGNEQFF.